This TCR beta chain was recovered during a study of cytomegalovirus exposure and HLA in healthy donors. For the study at large: Among over 350 genotyped donors, 80% to 90% fell in the Caucasian-associated ancestry cluster.

General observations from the study: Common viral pathogens seemed to be connected with several of the most significant clusters, according to a later analysis.

As for this clone: What it binds is unknown.

PCR involved 60 Vbeta and 13 Jbeta primers. Produced via immunoSEQ multiplex PCR; TCRdb's table is partial and in-frame only. The sample has about 160,000 clones, approximately 76% seen once. This TCR derives from a man aged 55 to 69 in good health and CMV-seronegative. Sequencing input: PBMCs.

The CDR3 loop reads CASSVQEGHEKLFF. The CDR3 nucleotides are TGTGCCAGTAGCGTACAGGAAGGGCACGAAAAACTGTTTTTT. This rearrangement joins TRBV19 to TRBJ1-4; perhaps TRBD1 as D (5 bases). Germline V CDR1 and CDR2: LNHDA, SQIVND (reference sequence). V was cut by 6 bases and J by 8 bases, with 16 bases left in between. CDR3 length equals 14 residues.